Each of the 24 T cell receptor beta chains below was sequenced from the same sample in a study of blood T cell repertoires in COVID-19. Sequenced by immunoSEQ multiplex PCR; TCRdb stores in-frame clones only, minus some. The sample includes 390,000 or so clones, around 87% of them seen just once. Sequencing was done on a sample of PBMCs or T cells enriched from blood (not recorded which). The receptors derive from a man aged 18 to 29 who had recovered from COVID-19.

V usage is TRBV11-2 and J usage is TRBJ2-7; the D gene is possibly TRBD2 (5 bases). This CDR3 spans 17 amino acids. Trimming took off 3 bases at V and 0 bases at J, with 18 bases between the two ends. Germline loops: CDR1 SGHAT, CDR2 FQNNGV. CDR3 coding DNA: TGTGCCAGCAGCTTCCACCCGCCTTGGGGAGCCTCCTACGAGCAGTACTTC. Translating it yields CASSFHPPWGASYEQYF. Drawing the rest from reference TRBV11-2 and TRBJ2-7, the complete variable domain is EAGVAQSPRYKIIEKRQSVAFWCNPISGHATLYWYQQILGQGPKLLIQFQNNGVVDDSQLPKDRFSAERLKGVDSTLKIQPAKLEDSAVYLCASSFHPPWGASYEQYFGPGTRLTVT.

This clone has only one observation. The gene calls are TRBV4-1 and TRBJ1-1; TRBD1 might be the D (6 bases). V lost 2 bases and J 11 bases, leaving 15 bases between the germline ends. CDR1 is MGHRA, CDR2 YSYEKL, per germline. The CDR3 covers 13 residues. DNA of the CDR3: TGCGCCAGCAGCCAATCGGCGCAGGGGAAGGCTTTCTTT. Protein sequence: CASSQSAQGKAFF.

The chain carries TRBV7-2 and TRBJ2-7; D is unresolved. The CDR3 has 15 amino acids. The germline V gene encodes CDR1 SGHTA and CDR2 FQGNSA. The V and J ends lost 5 bases and 2 bases respectively, with 16 bases between them. CDR3 in amino acids: CASSAPLLGAYEQYF. The CDR3 nucleotides read TGTGCCAGCAGCGCGCCGTTATTGGGCGCCTACGAGCAGTACTTC. Full variable domain (outside the CDR3, taken from reference TRBV7-2 and TRBJ2-7): GAGVSQSPSNKVTEKGKDVELRCDPISGHTALYWYRQSLGQGLEFLIYFQGNSAPDKSGLPSDRFSAERTGGSVSTLTIQRTQQEDSAVYLCASSAPLLGAYEQYFGPGTRLTVT.

The chain links TRBV5-4 to TRBJ2-7; tentative D call: TRBD1 (5 bases). Per the germline V gene, CDR1 is SGHNT and CDR2 is YYREEE (reference sequence). The germline V and J ends were trimmed by 2 bases and 6 bases, with 15 bases remaining between them. The CDR3 runs to 14 residues. CDR3 region: CASSFGDRVREQYF. The CDR3 DNA follows: TGTGCCAGCAGCTTCGGAGACAGAGTTCGCGAGCAGTACTTC. Supplemented by reference TRBV5-4 and TRBJ2-7, the full variable domain reads ETGVTQSPTHLIKTRGQQVTLRCSSQSGHNTVSWYQQALGQGPQFIFQYYREEENGRGNFPPRFSGLQFPNYSSELNVNALELDDSALYLCASSFGDRVREQYFGPGTRLTVT.

A single count supports this clone. The chain combines TRBV7-2 with TRBJ1-6; the D gene is possibly TRBD1 (5 bases). Germline CDR1 SGHTA, CDR2 FQGNSA. The CDR3 is 13 amino acids. The germline V and J ends were trimmed by 11 bases and 14 bases, with 22 bases remaining between them. The CDR3 here is CAGSGSPNRSLHF. CDR3 sequence (DNA): TGTGCCGGTTCAGGGTCCCCAAATCGGTCCCTCCACTTT.

The chain uses TRBV11-2 and TRBJ2-5; the D is unclear. Germline V gene sequence: CDR1 SGHAT, CDR2 FQNNGV. Trimming took 5 bases from V and 4 from J, leaving 5 bases between them. The CDR3 is 11 amino acids. The CDR3 region is CASSILETQYF. The CDR3 DNA reads as TGTGCCAGCAGCATACTAGAGACCCAGTACTTC.

This chain connects TRBV13 to TRBJ2-4; 10 bases fit TRBD1. CDR1 PRHDT and CDR2 FYEKMQ come from the germline V gene (reference sequence). With V trimmed by 0 bases and J by 9 bases, 5 bases remained unmatched. The CDR3 spans 15 residues. The CDR3 loop is CASSLGGTGVAIQYF. The CDR3, as DNA: TGTGCCAGCAGCTTAGGAGGGACAGGGGTAGCCATTCAGTACTTC. The full variable domain, in which reference TRBV13 and TRBJ2-4 provide the parts outside the CDR3, is AAGVIQSPRHLIKEKRETATLKCYPIPRHDTVYWYQQGPGQDPQFLISFYEKMQSDKGSIPDRFSAQQFSDYHSELNMSSLELGDSALYFCASSLGGTGVAIQYFGAGTRLSVL.

The rearrangement joins TRBV18 to TRBJ2-2; 7 nucleotides match TRBD1. The germline CDR1 and CDR2 sequences are KGHSH and LQKENI. This CDR3 has 20 residues. V lost 3 bases, J lost 3 bases, and 19 bases stayed unmatched. The CDR3 reads CASSPQTPNFPGQYTGELFF. CDR3 coding DNA: TGTGCCAGCTCACCCCAAACTCCTAACTTCCCGGGACAGTACACCGGGGAGCTGTTTTTT.

The chain carries TRBV12-3 or TRBV12-4 and TRBJ2-2, with a weak D call TRBD2 (5 bases). CDR3 size: 13 residues. V was trimmed by 5 bases and J by 4 bases, leaving 8 bases between them. DNA for the CDR3: TGTGCCAGCAGTGTGGGGAGCACCGGGGAGCTGTTTTTT. Its translation: CASSVGSTGELFF.

The V call is TRBV7-3, the J call TRBJ2-1; TRBD1 matches 7 bases. The length of the CDR3 is 16 residues. Per germline, CDR1 SGHTA and CDR2 FQGTGA. The trim removed 2 bases at V and 0 bases at J, leaving 4 bases unmatched. DNA for the CDR3: TGTGCCAGCAGCTTAGATTCAGGGGGCTCCTACAATGAGCAGTTCTTC. Its translation: CASSLDSGGSYNEQFF. The full variable domain, with the rest looked up from reference TRBV7-3 and TRBJ2-1, is GAGVSQTPSNKVTEKGKYVELRCDPISGHTALYWYRQSLGQGPEFLIYFQGTGAADDSGLPNDRFFAVRPEGSVSTLKIQRTERGDSAVYLCASSLDSGGSYNEQFFGPGTRLTVL.

The J gene is TRBJ2-5, the V gene TRBV5-8; a weak D match, TRBD2 (5 bases). Germline CDR1 reads SGHTS; CDR2 reads YDEGEE. The CDR3 runs to 16 residues. Trimming pared 5 bases from V and 0 bases from J, leaving 17 bases between. The CDR3 coding sequence is TGTGCCAGCAGTTTCGGACTTGACGCGTACCAAGAGACCCAGTACTTC. This sequence encodes CASSFGLDAYQETQYF. Complete variable domain (other parts from reference TRBV5-8 and TRBJ2-5): EAGVTQSPTHLIKTRGQQATLRCSPISGHTSVYWYQQALGLGLQFLLWYDEGEERNRGNFPPRFSGRQFPNYSSELNVNALELEDSALYLCASSFGLDAYQETQYFGPGTRLLVL.

V and J are TRBV5-1 and TRBJ2-5, with 8 bases matching TRBD1. This CDR3 spans 14 amino acids. The ends lost 2 bases at V and 3 bases at J; junction bases unmatched: 3. CDR1 SGHRS and CDR2 YFSETQ come from the germline V gene. For the CDR3, the DNA is TGCGCCAGCAGCTTTCCGGGACAGGAAGAGACCCAGTACTTC. Protein sequence: CASSFPGQEETQYF.

The chain links TRBV9 to TRBJ2-1; D uncertain. V lost 0 bases, J lost 10 bases, and 8 bases lay in between. Germline V gene data show CDR1 as SGDLS and CDR2 as YYNGEE. This CDR3 has 12 residues. This CDR3 is CASSVAFREQFF. In DNA form, the CDR3 reads TGTGCCAGCAGCGTAGCTTTCCGGGAGCAGTTCTTC.

The rearrangement links TRBV5-4 to TRBJ1-6; 9 nucleotides agree with TRBD1. The CDR3 has 19 residues. Per germline, CDR1 SGHNT and CDR2 YYREEE (reference sequence). V dropped 0 bases and J dropped 8; count of bases not matched to a gene: 15. The CDR3 is CASSLGTGVVEDLYSPLHF. CDR3 bases: TGTGCCAGCAGCTTGGGGACAGGGGTGGTCGAGGACCTTTATTCACCCCTCCACTTT. Full variable domain (missing parts from reference TRBV5-4 and TRBJ1-6): ETGVTQSPTHLIKTRGQQVTLRCSSQSGHNTVSWYQQALGQGPQFIFQYYREEENGRGNFPPRFSGLQFPNYSSELNVNALELDDSALYLCASSLGTGVVEDLYSPLHFGNGTRLTVT.

This clone appeared a single time. J is TRBJ2-1 and V is TRBV19; 7 bases align to TRBD2. V lost 3 bases to trimming and J lost 4 bases; unmatched junction nucleotides: 6. This CDR3 is built from 15 residues. Germline CDR1 is LNHDA and CDR2 is SQIVND (reference sequence). CDR3 DNA: TGTGCCAGTAGTATCGGACTAGTGGCATACAATGAGCAGTTCTTC. Amino acids: CASSIGLVAYNEQFF.

This chain uses TRBV7-9 with TRBJ1-1; 7 bases line up with TRBD1. CDR1 and CDR2 from the germline V gene are SEHNR and FQNEAQ (reference sequence). This CDR3 has 14 residues. With V trimmed by 3 bases and J by 3 bases, 4 bases remained unmatched. CDR3 residues: CASSFGQAHTEAFF. As DNA, the CDR3 is TGTGCCAGCAGCTTCGGACAGGCCCACACTGAAGCTTTCTTT.

V usage is TRBV24-1 and J usage is TRBJ1-1, with 7 bases identical to TRBD1. V was clipped by 7 bases and J by 5 bases; unmatched bases: 6. The CDR3 is 13 amino acids. Per the germline V gene, CDR1 is KGHDR and CDR2 is SFDVKD. CDR3 sequence reads: CATRRQGGTEAFF. CDR3 coding DNA: TGTGCCACCAGGAGACAGGGTGGAACTGAAGCTTTCTTT.

This clone was observed a handful of times. The genes are TRBV11-2 and TRBJ1-6, with D uncertain. Germline lookup yields CDR1 SGHAT and CDR2 FQNNGV. The V end lost 4 bases, the J end lost 9 bases, and 13 bases lay between the germline ends. The CDR3 contains 14 residues. This CDR3 is CASSSWGRGSPLHF. The CDR3 DNA reads TGTGCCAGCAGCTCATGGGGTCGGGGTTCACCCCTCCACTTT.

CDR3 sequence reads: CASSAGQGNGNTIYF. The CDR3 bases are TGTGCCAGCAGCGCGGGACAGGGTAACGGAAACACCATATATTTT. J is TRBJ1-3 and V is TRBV7-2; 9 bases are a match to TRBD1. Germline CDR1 reads SGHTA; CDR2 reads FQGNSA. Trimming at V came to 5 bases and at J to 4 bases, leaving 6 bases not matched to a gene. CDR3 size: 15 residues.

This clone was seen just once. This chain links TRBV28 with TRBJ2-7, with 8 bases matching TRBD1. The CDR3 length is 12 residues. Trimming at V came to 10 bases and at J to 2 bases, leaving 4 bases not matched to a gene. CDR1 and CDR2 from the germline V gene are MDHEN and SYDVKM. DNA of the CDR3: TGTGCCACTGGGGGACAGGCCTACGAGCAGTACTTC. As protein: CATGGQAYEQYF.

The rearrangement links TRBV15 to TRBJ2-5; 9 nucleotides align to TRBD1. Trimming removed 0 bases from V and 4 bases from J; junction bases left unmatched: 6. CDR3 length equals 16 residues. Germline V gene sequence: CDR1 LNHNV, CDR2 YYDKDF (reference sequence). The CDR3 DNA reads as TGTGCCACCAGCAGAGAAAAGGGGACAGGGCTAGAGACCCAGTACTTC. Protein: CATSREKGTGLETQYF.

The rearrangement links TRBV2 to TRBJ1-6; D not certain. This CDR3 region has 15 residues. CDR1 is SNHLY and CDR2 is FYNNEI in the germline V gene. Trimming took off 3 bases at V and 0 bases at J, with 6 bases between the two ends. In nucleotides, the CDR3 is TGTGCCAGCAGTGACGGGGACTCCTATAATTCACCCCTCCACTTT. Translating gives CASSDGDSYNSPLHF. Using reference TRBV2 and TRBJ1-6 for the parts outside the CDR3, the full variable domain is EPEVTQTPSHQVTQMGQEVILRCVPISNHLYFYWYRQILGQKVEFLVSFYNNEISEKSEIFDDQFSVERPDGSNFTLKIRSTKLEDSAMYFCASSDGDSYNSPLHFGNGTRLTVT.

This CDR3 reads CASSFSGTGIYGYTF. The CDR3 DNA follows: TGCGCCAGCAGCTTTTCCGGGACAGGGATCTATGGCTACACCTTC. This chain links TRBV5-1 with TRBJ1-2; TRBD1 aligns across 9 bases. Germline CDR1 is SGHRS and CDR2 is YFSETQ. V dropped 2 bases and J dropped 4; count of bases not matched to a gene: 6. This CDR3 is 15 amino acids long.

The rearrangement uses TRBV14 and TRBJ1-2; D is possibly TRBD1 (5 bases). Deletions cut 4 bases from V and 9 bases from J, with 15 bases between. The CDR3 runs 13 residues. Germline loops: CDR1 SGHDN, CDR2 FVKESK. The CDR3 DNA follows: TGTGCCAGCAGCCTGTGGGATGGGGGGAGCTACACCTTC. It yields the protein CASSLWDGGSYTF.